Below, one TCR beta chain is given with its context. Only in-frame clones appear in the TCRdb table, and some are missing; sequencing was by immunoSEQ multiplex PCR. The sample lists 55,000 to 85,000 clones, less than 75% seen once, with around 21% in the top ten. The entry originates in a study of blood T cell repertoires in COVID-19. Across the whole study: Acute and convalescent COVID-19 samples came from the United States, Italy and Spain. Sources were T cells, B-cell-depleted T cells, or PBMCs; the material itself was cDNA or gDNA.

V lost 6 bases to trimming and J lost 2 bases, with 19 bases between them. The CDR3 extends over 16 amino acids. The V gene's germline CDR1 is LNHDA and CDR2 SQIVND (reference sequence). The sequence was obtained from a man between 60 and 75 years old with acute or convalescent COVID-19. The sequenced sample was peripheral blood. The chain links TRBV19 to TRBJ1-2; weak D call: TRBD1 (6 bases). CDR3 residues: CASSLGGGEVNYGYTF. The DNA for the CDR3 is TGTGCCAGTAGCTTGGGAGGGGGAGAGGTGAACTATGGCTACACCTTC. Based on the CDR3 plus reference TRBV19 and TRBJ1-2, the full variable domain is DGGITQSPKYLFRKEGQNVTLSCEQNLNHDAMYWYRQDPGQGLRLIYYSQIVNDFQKGDIAEGYSVSREKKESFPLTVTSAQKNPTAFYLCASSLGGGEVNYGYTFGSGTRLTVV.